The 26 T cell receptor beta chains presented below share a single source sample, sequenced in a study of T cell repertoires in cytomegalovirus infection (dated by TCRdb to between 2018 and 2021). Explained via the paper, the treatment or condition label denotes: in vitro stimulation with specific CMV peptide epitopes to enrich CMV-specific T cells. Sequencing used an Illumina HiSeq 1500. TCRdb reprocessed the public reads (quality trimming at Q25 with fastp, clone calling with MiXCR) and kept in-frame beta chains. One record per CDR3 amino acid sequence lists the most common genes and DNA. The sample table records about a million distinct CDR3 sequences; around 31% of these occur just once. Jointly, the top ten make up around an eighth of the sample. The antigens of these receptors remain unknown. The starting material was cultured CD8+ T cells from PBMCs, obtained from culture after CMV antigen stimulation. The source of these receptors is a human donor in good health (CMV status not recorded). Some clones in this sample may be carry-over from other donors' samples.

V gene TRBV12-5 combines with J gene TRBJ2-3; D unclear. The CDR3 consists of 14 residues. V was shortened by 2 bases and J by 6 bases, with 12 bases between the two germline ends. Germline loops: CDR1 LGHNT, CDR2 FRNRAP. This CDR3 is CASGLSVLLDTQYF. Written as DNA, the CDR3 is TGTGCTAGTGGTTTGTCGGTACTATTGGATACGCAGTATTTT.

CDR3 sequence reads: CASSLAGGGDNQPQHF. For the CDR3, the DNA is TGTGCCAGCAGCTTGGCGGGGGGAGGGGACAATCAGCCCCAGCATTTT. The chain uses TRBV5-6 and TRBJ1-5; a weak D match, TRBD1 (5 bases). The germline gives CDR1 SGHDT, CDR2 YYEEEE. The CDR3 is 16 residues long. Between the trimmed V and J ends, which lost 0 bases and 3 bases, there was a span of 13 bases.

This clonotype turned up a few times. CDR3 sequence reads: CASSYVQGEQYV. CDR3 DNA sequence: TGTGCCAGCAGTTACGTACAGGGAGAGCAGTACGTC. This chain uses TRBV6-5 with TRBJ2-7; weak D call: TRBD1 (6 bases). The CDR3 spans 12 residues. Germline V gene lookup returns CDR1 MNHEY and CDR2 SVGAGI. V dropped 2 bases and J dropped 7 bases, with 9 bases sitting between them.

This clonotype was counted between two and nine times. The V call is TRBV12-3 or TRBV12-4, the J call TRBJ1-1; 7 bases line up with TRBD1. V lost 3 bases, J lost 4 bases, and 8 bases stayed unmatched. This CDR3 spans 15 amino acids. The CDR3 DNA reads as TGTGCCAGCAGTTTGGGAGCAGGGGGTGTCACTGAAGCTTTCTTT. Residues: CASSLGAGGVTEAFF.

This clonotype has a count of ten or more. The genes are TRBV7-2 and TRBJ2-1, with 9 bases lining up with TRBD2. The CDR3 is 15 residues long. Germline-derived CDR1 and CDR2 are SGHTA and FQGNSA. Germline trimming cut 1 base from V and 12 bases from J; bases unmatched to any gene: 10. CDR3 sequence reads: CASSLVPSGARAQFF. The CDR3 nucleotides are TGTGCCAGCAGCTTAGTCCCTAGCGGGGCTAGAGCGCAGTTCTTC.

The chain's CDR3 is CSVIPGQGLSFSTDTQYF. CDR3 bases: TGCAGCGTCATACCGGGACAGGGTTTGTCTTTTAGCACAGATACGCAGTATTTT. The rearrangement links TRBV29-1 to TRBJ2-3; 9 nucleotides align to TRBD1. After removal of 6 bases from V and 0 bases from J, the junction contained 16 bases not matched to a gene. The CDR3 contains 18 residues. The germline V gene encodes CDR1 SQVTM and CDR2 ANQGSEA.

This clonotype has at least ten counts. The chain combines TRBV7-9 with TRBJ2-3; possibly TRBD2 for D (6 bases). The V gene lost 1 base and the J gene lost 2 bases, with 10 bases spanning the gap. This CDR3 region has 15 residues. Germline values: CDR1 SEHNR, CDR2 FQNEAQ (reference sequence). The CDR3 is CASSLVEGPTDTQYF. CDR3 DNA: TGTGCCAGCAGCTTAGTGGAGGGGCCCACAGATACGCAGTATTTT.

V usage is TRBV20-1 and J usage is TRBJ2-4; D might be TRBD1 or TRBD2, each matching 6 bases. The CDR3 contains 16 residues. CDR1 and CDR2 (germline): DFQATT, SNEGSKA (reference sequence). The ends were cut back, 3 bases at V and 2 bases at J, with 17 bases in the middle. CDR3 nucleotides: TGCAGTGCTAGGTTAAGAAGGGGGAGGACCAAAAACATTCAGTACTTC. Protein: CSARLRRGRTKNIQYF.

This clonotype has only a few counts. This chain joins TRBV29-1 and TRBJ1-2; D not resolved. In germline, CDR1 is SQVTM, CDR2 ANQGSEA. V lost 5 bases to trimming and J lost 2 bases, with 12 bases between them. CDR3 length equals 13 residues. The CDR3 DNA is TGCAGCGTTCATCTTGGCCTGAACTATGGCTACACCTTC. Protein: CSVHLGLNYGYTF.

The chain couples TRBV4-1 to TRBJ2-7; tentatively, D is TRBD1 (6 bases). Germline V gives CDR1 MGHRA, CDR2 YSYEKL. This CDR3 has 14 amino acids. Trimming left V 2 bases short and J 2 bases short, with 10 bases between. Here the CDR3 reads CASSQQTGTYEQYF. As DNA, the CDR3 is TGCGCCAGCAGCCAACAGACAGGCACCTACGAGCAGTACTTC.

At least ten counts were recorded for this clonotype. This rearrangement joins TRBV7-6 to TRBJ2-1; perhaps D is TRBD1 or TRBD2 (5 bases each). Germline V gene data show CDR1 as SGHVS and CDR2 as FNYEAQ. The CDR3 runs to 14 residues. The V end was cut by 0 bases, the J end by 3 bases, with 6 bases between. The CDR3 protein is CASSLAGDYNEQFF. As DNA, the CDR3 is TGTGCCAGCAGCTTAGCGGGGGACTACAATGAGCAGTTCTTC.

This chain joins TRBV2 and TRBJ1-6, with TRBD1 matching over 8 bases. V dropped 8 bases and J dropped 7; count of bases not matched to a gene: 7. Germline loops: CDR1 SNHLY, CDR2 FYNNEI. The CDR3 length is 14 residues. The CDR3 nucleotides are TGTGCCAGCGGTCGGACAGGGCAGAATTCACCCCTCCACTTT. Translating it yields CASGRTGQNSPLHF.

The J gene is TRBJ2-1, the V gene TRBV7-4; D possibly uses TRBD1 or TRBD2 (6 bases each). The CDR3 has 11 residues. Looked up from germline, CDR1 is SGHVT and CDR2 is SQSDAQ. V gave up 6 bases and J gave up 9 bases, with 9 bases separating them. The CDR3 spells CASSRGVEQFF. The CDR3 DNA reads TGTGCCAGCAGTAGGGGGGTTGAGCAGTTCTTC.

The V gene is TRBV6-1, the J gene TRBJ2-1; 8 bases map to TRBD2. There are 14 residues in the CDR3. V shed 6 bases, J shed 3 bases, and the junction held 4 bases outside the gene matches. Germline V gene data show CDR1 as MNHNS and CDR2 as SASEGT. The CDR3: CASRPGTSYNEQFF. CDR3 sequence (DNA): TGTGCCAGCAGGCCAGGGACTAGCTACAATGAGCAGTTCTTC.

This sequence joins TRBV9 and TRBJ2-3; the match to TRBD2 covers 7 bases. The CDR3 runs to 15 residues. The V gene end was trimmed by 5 bases and the J gene end by 2 bases; junction bases not matched to a gene: 8. Germline CDR1 reads SGDLS; CDR2 reads YYNGEE. Here the CDR3 DNA reads TGTGCCAGCAGTGCAAGCGGGGCTATCACAGATACGCAGTATTTT. Encoded protein: CASSASGAITDTQYF.

This clonotype showed up just a few times. The V call is TRBV6-6, the J call TRBJ1-2, with a tentative D call TRBD1 (5 bases). The V end was cut by 10 bases, the J end by 1 base, with 16 bases between. The CDR3 sequence is 14 residues long. Germline V gene data show CDR1 as MNHNY and CDR2 as SVGAGI (reference sequence). The CDR3 DNA follows: TGTGCCACGGGGACCGACATCATTAACTATGGCTACACCTTC. Amino acids: CATGTDIINYGYTF.

The chain joins TRBV29-1 to TRBJ2-5; D possibly corresponds to TRBD2 (5 bases). Germline loops: CDR1 SQVTM, CDR2 ANQGSEA. This CDR3 contains 13 residues. V was cut by 8 bases and J by 2 bases, with 15 bases left in between. CDR3 in DNA: TGCAGCATGTGGCGGGTCTTACAAGAGACCCAGTACTTC. Amino acids: CSMWRVLQETQYF.

This clonotype was counted ten times or more. The rearrangement uses TRBV12-3 or TRBV12-4 and TRBJ2-5; tentatively, D is TRBD1 (5 bases). V was pared by 2 bases and J by 5 bases, with 12 bases between. The CDR3 loop spans 14 amino acids. The CDR3 sequence is CASSLQGRDETQYF. CDR3 in DNA: TGTGCCAGCAGTTTACAGGGCAGGGATGAGACCCAGTACTTC.

This clonotype was observed many times. The chain is built from TRBV7-9 and TRBJ2-1; 7 bases map to TRBD1. J was trimmed by 6 bases and V by 4 bases; bases with no gene match: 6. CDR1 SEHNR and CDR2 FQNEAQ come from the germline V gene (reference sequence). CDR3 size: 14 residues. The CDR3 protein is CASSSGDSRNEQFF. In DNA, the CDR3 is TGTGCCAGCAGCTCAGGGGACAGCCGCAATGAGCAGTTCTTC.

V usage is TRBV4-1 and J usage is TRBJ1-2; D gene ambiguous. Looked up from germline, CDR1 is MGHRA and CDR2 is YSYEKL. V was trimmed by 0 bases and J by 5 bases, leaving 7 bases between them. The CDR3 has 13 residues. The CDR3 DNA reads as TGCGCCAGCAGCCAAGATACCGCATATGGCTACACCTTC. Its translation: CASSQDTAYGYTF.

This clonotype was seen only a few times. This chain connects TRBV12-3 or TRBV12-4 to TRBJ1-1, with TRBD1 matching over 10 bases. The ends lost 4 bases at V and 6 bases at J; junction bases unmatched: 14. The CDR3 spans 17 residues. The CDR3 protein is CASSSGTGVIPRAEAFF. The DNA for the CDR3 is TGTGCCAGCAGTTCAGGGACAGGGGTAATCCCGAGGGCTGAAGCTTTCTTT.

J is TRBJ1-2 and V is TRBV6-5; 9 nucleotides agree with TRBD1. The junction had 7 bases not matched to a gene; V was cut back by 3 bases and J by 5 bases. The germline V gene encodes CDR1 MNHEY and CDR2 SVGAGI. This CDR3 contains 15 residues. CDR3 amino acids: CASSYISDRGYGYTF. The CDR3 DNA follows: TGTGCCAGCAGTTATATTTCGGACAGGGGATATGGCTACACCTTC.

CDR3 loop: CATVAESYNEQFF. The DNA of the CDR3 is TGTGCCACCGTAGCGGAATCCTACAATGAGCAGTTCTTC. The chain joins TRBV2 to TRBJ2-1; tentative D call: TRBD2 (6 bases). V was pared by 10 bases and J by 1 base, with 11 bases between. From germline, CDR1 is SNHLY and CDR2 FYNNEI. This CDR3 region has 13 residues.

A few counts support this clonotype. The chain recombines TRBV7-9 with TRBJ1-2; the match to TRBD1 covers 7 bases. The CDR3 extends over 16 amino acids. Unmatched junction bases numbered 6, after V lost 1 base and J lost 1 base. Germline V gene data show CDR1 as SEHNR and CDR2 as FQNEAQ (reference sequence). CDR3: CASSLGGQMFNYGYTF. CDR3 in DNA: TGTGCCAGCAGCTTAGGGGGACAGATGTTTAACTATGGCTACACCTTC.

This rearrangement joins TRBV20-1 to TRBJ2-5; 7 bases map to TRBD2. With V trimmed by 3 bases and J by 3 bases, 7 bases remained unmatched. The CDR3 contains 14 residues. The germline CDR1 and CDR2 sequences are DFQATT and SNEGSKA (reference sequence). The CDR3 DNA follows: TGCAGTGCTAGGGTATATCGGGGGGAAGAGACCCAGTACTTC. Protein sequence: CSARVYRGEETQYF.

This clonotype was found many times. The chain recombines TRBV12-5 with TRBJ2-1; D unclear. This CDR3 has 12 amino acids. In germline, CDR1 is LGHNT, CDR2 FRNRAP. Trimming cost V 1 base and J 6 bases, with 4 bases left between them. Here the CDR3 DNA reads TGTGCTAGTGGTTTGGGTAGCAATGAGCAGTTCTTC. Translation gives CASGLGSNEQFF. Supplemented by reference TRBV12-5 and TRBJ2-1, the full variable domain reads DARVTQTPRHKVTEMGQEVTMRCQPILGHNTVFWYRQTMMQGLELLAYFRNRAPLDDSGMPKDRFSAEMPDATLATLKIQPSEPRDSAVYFCASGLGSNEQFFGPGTRLTVL.